The rows below give T cell receptor beta chains drawn from one sample of a study of control samples from healthy donors and cancer patients. The method was immunoSEQ multiplex PCR; TCRdb's version includes in-frame clones alone and lacks a portion of them. The sample consists of some 10,000 clones, approximately 91% of them appearing once. The sequenced sample was PBMCs. The receptors stem from a man in his fifties or sixties with colorectal cancer. Each CDR3 is given with its conserved first and last residue. The D gene is left open where the match is weak. Only part of the rows carry a size: once, few, many, or a class if the clone is expanded.

>TRBV7-8|TRBJ1-6|.|.
CASSFRKRRGDSPLHF
TGTGCCAGCAGCTTTAGGAAAAGGAGGGGCGATTCACCCCTCCACTTT
>TRBV6-4|TRBJ2-5|.|TRBD2
CASSGVAGGQTETQYF
TGTGCCAGCAGTGGGGTAGCGGGGGGGCAAACAGAGACCCAGTACTTC
>TRBV3-1/TRBV3-2|TRBJ1-2|.|.
CASSQGPDGGYTF
TGTGCCAGCAGCCAAGGACCAGACGGTGGCTACACCTTC
>TRBV7-2|TRBJ2-7|.|TRBD1
CASSLYRGRDEQYF
TGTGCCAGCAGCTTATACAGGGGGCGGGACGAGCAGTACTTC
>TRBV2|TRBJ2-5|.|.
CASSYIQGIETQYF
TGTGCCAGCAGTTATATACAGGGCATAGAGACCCAGTACTTC
>TRBV6-2/TRBV6-3|TRBJ2-7|.|.
CASTPELGYEQYF
TGTGCCAGCACCCCAGAGTTAGGCTACGAGCAGTACTTC
>TRBV27|TRBJ2-7|once|TRBD2
CASRPGLAGYEQYF
TGTGCCAGCAGACCGGGACTAGCGGGTTACGAGCAGTACTTC
>TRBV6-2/TRBV6-3|TRBJ2-1|.|.
CASSSGEPYNEQFF
TGTGCCAGCAGTTCGGGCGAACCCTACAATGAGCAGTTCTTC
>TRBV4-3|TRBJ2-1|.|.
CASSQGGGEGQLF
TGCGCCAGCAGCCAAGGCGGCGGCGAGGGACAACTCTTC
>TRBV5-1|TRBJ1-1|.|.
CASSSTGSAEAFF
TGCGCCAGCAGCTCAACAGGGAGCGCTGAAGCTTTCTTT
>TRBV25-1|TRBJ1-5|.|.
CASSGSNQPQHF
TGTGCCAGCAGTGGAAGCAATCAGCCCCAGCATTTT
>TRBV19|TRBJ1-5|.|TRBD1
CASSIRDRDNQPQHF
TGTGCCAGTAGTATCCGGGACAGGGACAATCAGCCCCAGCATTTT
>TRBV29-1|TRBJ2-1|.|TRBD1
CSVITGAEEQFF
TGCAGCGTTATTACAGGGGCTGAGGAGCAGTTCTTC
>TRBV27|TRBJ1-1|.|.
CASSLRSYTEAFF
TGTGCCAGCAGTTTAAGGAGTTACACTGAAGCTTTCTTT
>TRBV2|TRBJ1-2|.|TRBD1
CASSGDSYGYTF
TGTGCCAGCAGTGGGGACAGTTATGGCTACACCTTC
>TRBV12-3/TRBV12-4|TRBJ1-5|.|.
CASSRLVRQPQHF
TGTGCCAGCAGTCGACTTGTTCGGCAGCCCCAGCATTTT